Here is one TCR beta chain with its context. Its ends do not fully match the called genes, so a read error is possible. The CDR3 contains 13 residues. Unique molecular identifiers were built into the TCRbeta library. TCRdb itself ran the PCR reads through MiXCR, one entry per CDR3 protein. The profile shows about 470,000 distinct CDR3 sequences, 43% of them singletons. The source of the sample is a study of T-cell reconstitution after alpha-beta-depleted transplantation in children. The chain uses TRBV12-3 or TRBV12-4 and TRBJ2-3; D remains unclear. This sequence was found in a girl under 10 years old with aplastic anemia, due to receive a stem cell transplant. The sequencing here drew on PBMCs, taken before TCRalphabeta/CD19-depleted stem cell transplant. The CDR3 DNA reads as TGTGCCAGCACTTTATTAGGAGTGGATACGCAGTATTTT. It specifies CASTLLGVDTQYF.